A selection of T cell receptor beta chains follows, all from one sample in a study of follicular helper T cells after annual influenza vaccination. Here immunoSEQ multiplex PCR was the method, and the copy in TCRdb shows in-frame clones only, minus some. This table has approximately 9,600 clones, around 83% appearing once. This sample comprised CXCR5- memory CD4+ T cells sorted from blood, obtained 7 days after influenza vaccination. The receptors here all came from an adult who received the influenza vaccine. Both conserved end residues are part of each CDR3. A D gene is named only where the DNA matches it firmly. Clone size is given as how often the clone was seen (once, few, many) or a class if it is expanded.

size	D	V	J	CDR3	DNA
once	.	TRBV27	TRBJ1-1	CASRSPGRETEAFF	TGTGCCAGCAGATCCCCAGGGAGGGAGACTGAAGCTTTCTTT